This T cell receptor (beta chain) was documented in a study of identical twins. General observations from the study: The more abundant beta clonotypes in cord blood had fewer insertions, and memory repertoires did not show this.

Template switching introduced a universal primer site, and the cDNA bore unique molecular identifiers. In TCRdb, the 5' RACE reads were re-called with MiXCR into one record per CDR3 protein. The sample lists 400,000 to 550,000 distinct CDR3 sequences; roughly an eighth were seen once. Concerning this clonotype: Its antigen is unidentified.

The germline V gene encodes CDR1 GTSNPN and CDR2 SVGIG (reference sequence). This CDR3 comprises 15 residues. Trimming cost V 0 bases and J 3 bases; bases outside gene matches: 7. These data were also reused for a study on yellow fever vaccine responses in identical twins.

Sequencing input: CD4+ T cells sorted from blood. The J gene is TRBJ2-7, the V gene TRBV30; 8 bases align to TRBD1. The source of this sequence is a young woman in good health. The CDR3 nucleotides read TGTGCCTGGAGTGTTCCCGGGACAGGTAGCTACGAGCAGTACTTC. Its protein is CAWSVPGTGSYEQYF.